Following are 12 T cell receptor beta chains from one sample sequenced in a study of cytomegalovirus exposure and HLA in healthy donors. Vbeta (60) and Jbeta (13) primers were used in the PCR. Generated by immunoSEQ multiplex PCR, the TCRdb table keeps only in-frame clones and is missing some. This table has tens of thousands of clones, 75% to 80% appearing once. The sample taken for sequencing was PBMCs. The receptors come from a female donor in good health and CMV-seronegative.

This clone was observed once. The chain joins TRBV19 to TRBJ1-6; 8 bases are a match to TRBD1. CDR3 length: 15 amino acids. With V trimmed by 3 bases and J by 8 bases, 6 bases remained unmatched. In germline, CDR1 is LNHDA, CDR2 SQIVND (reference sequence). The CDR3 reads CASSIQGASDSPLHF. The CDR3 region has the DNA TGTGCCAGTAGTATCCAGGGGGCGTCTGATTCACCCCTCCACTTT. The complete variable domain, with remaining parts taken from reference TRBV19 and TRBJ1-6, reads DGGITQSPKYLFRKEGQNVTLSCEQNLNHDAMYWYRQDPGQGLRLIYYSQIVNDFQKGDIAEGYSVSREKKESFPLTVTSAQKNPTAFYLCASSIQGASDSPLHFGNGTRLTVT.

This clone was counted between two and nine times. This chain connects TRBV2 to TRBJ1-2, with D hard to call. The CDR3 is 12 residues long. Trimming left V 9 bases short and J 7 bases short, with 15 bases between. Germline CDR1 is SNHLY and CDR2 is FYNNEI. CDR3 sequence (DNA): TGTGCCAGTCTTACGGGTACCTCTGGCTACACCTTC. It codes for CASLTGTSGYTF.

The chain's CDR3 is CASSFKVGRQGNSKDTEAFF. The DNA of the CDR3 is TGTGCCAGCAGCTTTAAAGTTGGTAGACAGGGGAACTCGAAGGACACTGAAGCTTTCTTT. The chain has TRBV7-8 and TRBJ1-1, with TRBD1 matching over 8 bases. CDR3 length equals 20 residues. CDR1 SGHVS and CDR2 FQNEAQ come from the germline V gene. Unmatched junction bases numbered 21, after V lost 3 bases and J lost 3 bases.

A few counts support this clone. This chain connects TRBV7-9 to TRBJ1-1, with D uncertain. The CDR3 extends over 13 amino acids. Germline loops: CDR1 SEHNR, CDR2 FQNEAQ (reference sequence). Trimming stripped 6 bases from V and 6 bases from J, with 14 bases between. For the CDR3, the DNA is TGTGCCAGCAGTCTATCGAGGGCATCTGAAGCTTTCTTT. It is translated as CASSLSRASEAFF.

This rearrangement joins TRBV20-1 to TRBJ1-4; D not resolved. The CDR3 covers 11 residues. Germline V gene sequence: CDR1 DFQATT, CDR2 SNEGSKA (reference sequence). Trimming took off 3 bases at V and 8 bases at J, with 7 bases between the two ends. This CDR3 is CSARAAEKLFF. The DNA of the CDR3 is TGCAGTGCTAGGGCTGCAGAAAAACTGTTTTTT.

The V gene is TRBV7-3, the J gene TRBJ1-1; no definite D call. The V end was cut by 0 bases, the J end by 5 bases, with 7 bases between. CDR3 size: 13 residues. CDR1 is SGHTA, CDR2 FQGTGA, per germline. In DNA form, the CDR3 reads TGTGCCAGCAGCTTAACTGGGCTTACTGAAGCTTTCTTT. This encodes CASSLTGLTEAFF.

This CDR3 is CASSPLLQGNTEAFF. The DNA of the CDR3 is TGTGCCAGCTCACCACTTTTACAGGGGAACACTGAAGCTTTCTTT. This chain joins TRBV18 and TRBJ1-1, with D perhaps TRBD1 (6 bases). Trimming stripped 1 base from V and 1 base from J, with 10 bases between. Per germline, CDR1 KGHSH and CDR2 LQKENI. CDR3 size: 15 residues.

The chain couples TRBV6-5 to TRBJ1-5; D is possibly TRBD1 (6 bases). The V end was cut by 6 bases, the J end by 10 bases, with 19 bases between. Germline V gene lookup returns CDR1 MNHEY and CDR2 SVGAGI. CDR3 size: 14 residues. CDR3 nucleotide sequence: TGTGCCAGCAGCTCCGCACTACAGGGAGACCCCCAGCATTTT. As protein: CASSSALQGDPQHF.

This clone was seen more than once but under ten times. The chain carries TRBV4-1 and TRBJ2-4, with 7 bases matching TRBD2. The CDR3 covers 16 residues. The J segment lost 0 bases and the V segment lost 3 bases, leaving 5 bases of the junction unmatched. The germline V gene has CDR1 MGHRA and CDR2 YSYEKL. The CDR3: CASSQWGGIAKNIQYF. The CDR3 DNA reads TGCGCCAGCAGCCAGTGGGGGGGGATAGCCAAAAACATTCAGTACTTC.

Only one count was recorded for this clone. This chain links TRBV9 with TRBJ1-4, with D hard to call. The germline V gene has CDR1 SGDLS and CDR2 YYNGEE. V shed 0 bases and J shed 5 bases, with 11 bases lying between them. The CDR3 has 15 residues. The CDR3 loop is CASSVDGGENEKLFF. The CDR3 bases are TGTGCCAGCAGCGTAGACGGCGGAGAGAATGAAAAACTGTTTTTT. Looking up the rest from reference TRBV9 and TRBJ1-4 gives the full variable domain: DSGVTQTPKHLITATGQRVTLRCSPRSGDLSVYWYQQSLDQGLQFLIQYYNGEERAKGNILERFSAQQFPDLHSELNLSSLELGDSALYFCASSVDGGENEKLFFGSGTQLSVL.

V usage is TRBV14 and J usage is TRBJ1-1; a weak D match, TRBD1 (6 bases). V lost 3 bases and J lost 4, with 9 bases in between. Germline CDR1 is SGHDN and CDR2 is FVKESK. The length of the CDR3 is 13 residues. In DNA form, the CDR3 reads TGTGCCAGCAGCCAGGGGGCTATCACTGAAGCTTTCTTT. As protein: CASSQGAITEAFF.

This clone turned up a few times. The genes are TRBV7-9 and TRBJ1-6; 9 nucleotides align to TRBD1. Germline CDR1 reads SEHNR; CDR2 reads FQNEAQ (reference sequence). The V gene end was trimmed by 6 bases and the J gene end by 5 bases; junction bases not matched to a gene: 8. This CDR3 comprises 16 residues. CDR3 sequence reads: CASSGAQGANNSPLHF. In nucleotides, the CDR3 is TGTGCCAGCAGTGGTGCACAGGGGGCGAATAATTCACCCCTCCACTTT.